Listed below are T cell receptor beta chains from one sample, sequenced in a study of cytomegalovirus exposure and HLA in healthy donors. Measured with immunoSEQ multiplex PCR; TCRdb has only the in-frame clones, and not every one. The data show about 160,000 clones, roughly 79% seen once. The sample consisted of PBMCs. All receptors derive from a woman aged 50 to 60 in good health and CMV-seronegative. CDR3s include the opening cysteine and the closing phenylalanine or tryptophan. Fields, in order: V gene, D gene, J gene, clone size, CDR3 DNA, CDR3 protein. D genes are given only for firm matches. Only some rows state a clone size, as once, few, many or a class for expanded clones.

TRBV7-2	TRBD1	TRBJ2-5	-	TGTGCCAGCAGCCCCCGGGGGGGGACAGGGGGGGAGACCCAGTACTTC	CASSPRGGTGGETQYF
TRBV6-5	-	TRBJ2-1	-	TGTGCCAGCAGTCCTATCCGGGGCTCCTACAATGAGCAGTTCTTC	CASSPIRGSYNEQFF
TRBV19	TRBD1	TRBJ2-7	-	TGTGCCAGTAGTAAGGGACAGGTCTACGAGCAGTACTTC	CASSKGQVYEQYF
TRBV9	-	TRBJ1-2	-	TGTGCCAGCAGAGGACCGGGACATCTCTATGGCTACACCTTC	CASRGPGHLYGYTF
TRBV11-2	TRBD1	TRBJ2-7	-	TGTGCCAGCAGCTTTGTGACAGGGACCTACGAGCAGTACTTC	CASSFVTGTYEQYF
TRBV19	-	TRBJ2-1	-	TGTGCCAGTAGTCCACGGGACACCTATGAGCAGTTCTTC	CASSPRDTYEQFF
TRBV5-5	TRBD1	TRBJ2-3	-	TGTGCCAGCACCTCTCGGGACAGGGCAACAGATACGCAGTATTTT	CASTSRDRATDTQYF
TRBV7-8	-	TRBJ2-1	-	TGTGCCAGCAGCTTGAGACTAGGCTCCTACAATGAGCAGTTCTTC	CASSLRLGSYNEQFF
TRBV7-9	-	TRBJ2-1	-	TGTGCCAGCAGCCGTGACCGGGACAAATCCTACAATGAGCAGTTCTTC	CASSRDRDKSYNEQFF
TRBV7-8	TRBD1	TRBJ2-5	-	TGTGCCAGCAGCTTATTCAGGGGGCCGCTCCGGCCGACCAGGCAAGAGACCCAGTACTTC	CASSLFRGPLRPTRQETQYF
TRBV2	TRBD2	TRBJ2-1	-	TGTGCAAAAACTCGGGGGGGGACCAATGAGCAGTTCTTC	CAKTRGGTNEQFF
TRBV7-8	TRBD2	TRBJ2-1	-	TGTGCCTCCCAGCGGGAGGGGGCTTACAATGAGCAGTTCTTC	CASQREGAYNEQFF
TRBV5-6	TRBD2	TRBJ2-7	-	TGTGCCAGCAGCTTGGTCACTAGCGGTTCCTACGAGCAGTACTTC	CASSLVTSGSYEQYF
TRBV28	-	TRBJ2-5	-	TGTGCCAGTTTAGGGGCAGAGACCCAGTACTTC	CASLGAETQYF
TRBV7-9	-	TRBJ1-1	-	TGTGCCAGCGGTCGAACAGGGAAGGTGGACACTGAAGCTTTCTTT	CASGRTGKVDTEAFF
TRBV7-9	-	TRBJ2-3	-	TGTTCCAGCAGACTCACTAGCACAGATACGCAGTATTTT	CSSRLTSTDTQYF
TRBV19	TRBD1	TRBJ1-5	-	TGTGCCAGTACCCGGGACAGTGTAAGCAATCAGCCCCAGCATTTT	CASTRDSVSNQPQHF
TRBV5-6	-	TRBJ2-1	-	TGTGCCAGCAGCTTGACCGTTAGCCTTGAGCAGTTCTTC	CASSLTVSLEQFF
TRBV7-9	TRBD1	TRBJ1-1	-	TGTGCCAGCAGCTTAGCGACAGGGCTGAACACTGAAGCTTTCTTT	CASSLATGLNTEAFF
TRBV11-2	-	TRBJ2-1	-	TGTGCCAGCAGCTTATTCGGTGGAGGGGGCCTTTCTGAGCAGTTCTTC	CASSLFGGGGLSEQFF
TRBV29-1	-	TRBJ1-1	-	TGCAGCGTTGAGTTTGGGCGCATAGCTGAAGCTTTCTTT	CSVEFGRIAEAFF
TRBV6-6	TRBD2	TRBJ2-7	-	TGTGCCAGCATCCCCGGCAGCGGGAGTTACGAGCAGTACTTC	CASIPGSGSYEQYF
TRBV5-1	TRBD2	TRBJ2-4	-	TGCGCCAGCAGCCAAATAGCGGGACTAGCCAAAAACATTCAGTACTTC	CASSQIAGLAKNIQYF
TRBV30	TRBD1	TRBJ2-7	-	TGTGCCTGGACAAGGACAGGGGGCTCCGGGGGGTACGAGCAGTACTTC	CAWTRTGGSGGYEQYF
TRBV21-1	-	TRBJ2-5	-	TGTGCCAGCAGCAAAGTCCGGGACAGGGGCCAAGAGACCCAGTACTTC	CASSKVRDRGQETQYF
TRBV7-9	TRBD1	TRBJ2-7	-	TGTGCCAGCAGCTTAGGTGCGACAGGGGGAGCCTACGAGCAGTACTTC	CASSLGATGGAYEQYF
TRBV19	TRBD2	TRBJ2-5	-	TGTGCCAGTAGTATAGGGGCGGGAGGTGCGGAGACCCAGTACTTC	CASSIGAGGAETQYF
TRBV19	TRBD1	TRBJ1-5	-	TGTGCCAGTAGTGCGACAGGGGGCAATCAGCCCCAGCATTTT	CASSATGGNQPQHF
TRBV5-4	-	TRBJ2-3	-	TGTGCCAGCAGCCCTCCCCGGGTAGGAGTGAGCACAGATACGCAGTATTTT	CASSPPRVGVSTDTQYF
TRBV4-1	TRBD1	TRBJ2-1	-	TGCGCCAGCAGCCGAACAGGGGAAGGCATCAATGAGCAGTTCTTC	CASSRTGEGINEQFF
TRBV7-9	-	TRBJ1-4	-	TGTGCCAGCAGCCCAAGGCTACAGGGCTACATGTATGAAAAACTGTTTTTT	CASSPRLQGYMYEKLFF
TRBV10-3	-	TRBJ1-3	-	TGTGCCATCTCCTCTGGGCCGGCCAGGGGAAACACCATATATTTT	CAISSGPARGNTIYF
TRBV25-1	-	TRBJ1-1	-	TGTGCCAGCAGACAGGGGAACACTGAAGCTTTCTTT	CASRQGNTEAFF
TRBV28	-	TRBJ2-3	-	TGTGCCAGCAGCCGACCCAGGGGAGCAGATACGCAGTATTTT	CASSRPRGADTQYF
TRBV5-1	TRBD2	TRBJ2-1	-	TGCGCCAGCAGCTTGATAGCGGGGATGGACAATGAGCAGTTCTTC	CASSLIAGMDNEQFF
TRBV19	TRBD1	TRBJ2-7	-	TGTGCCAGTAGCCTGAACAACAGGGGGTCCCGGATCGAGCAGTACTTC	CASSLNNRGSRIEQYF
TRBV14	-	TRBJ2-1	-	TGTGCCAGCAGCCAAGACGGCGGGACGAAAAATGAGCAGTTCTTC	CASSQDGGTKNEQFF
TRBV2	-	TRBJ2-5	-	TGTGCCAGCAAGATGAGCGAAGAGACCCAGTACTTC	CASKMSEETQYF
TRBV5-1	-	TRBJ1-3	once	TGCGCCAGCAGCGGCAACTTACAGGGCTCTGGAAACACCATATATTTT	CASSGNLQGSGNTIYF
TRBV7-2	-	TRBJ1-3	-	TGTGCCAGCAGCTTATTGACAGGCTTCTCTGGAAACACCATATATTTT	CASSLLTGFSGNTIYF
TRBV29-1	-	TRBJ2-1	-	TGCAGCGTTTGGGACTCTAGCTACAATGAGCAGTTCTTC	CSVWDSSYNEQFF
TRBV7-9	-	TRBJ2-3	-	TGTGCCAGCTACAGGGCGGGCCAGCATACGCAGTATTTT	CASYRAGQHTQYF
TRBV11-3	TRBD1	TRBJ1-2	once	TGTGCCAGCAGCATCGGGACAGCTTATGGCTACACCTTC	CASSIGTAYGYTF
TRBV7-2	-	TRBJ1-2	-	TGTGCCAGCAGTAAGGGGGGGGTCTCAGGGGCGTTTAATGGCTACACCTTC	CASSKGGVSGAFNGYTF
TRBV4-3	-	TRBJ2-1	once	TGCGCCAGCAGCCAAGAGTCCGCGGGATGGAAATACAATGAGCAGTTCTTC	CASSQESAGWKYNEQFF
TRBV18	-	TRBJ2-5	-	TGTGCCAGCTCACCGGGGGGTCAAGAGACCCAGTACTTC	CASSPGGQETQYF
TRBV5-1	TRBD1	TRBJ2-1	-	TGCGCCAGCAGCTCGATGGACAGGGATCATGAGCAGTTCTTC	CASSSMDRDHEQFF
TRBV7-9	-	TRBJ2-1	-	TGTGCCAGCACCCCCTGGGCGTCGACCTACAATGAGCAGTTCTTC	CASTPWASTYNEQFF
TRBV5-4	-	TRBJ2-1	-	TGTGCCAGCAGCTCGGGGCGGCAGGGGCTTTACAATGAGCAGTTCTTC	CASSSGRQGLYNEQFF
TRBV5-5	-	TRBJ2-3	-	TGTGCCAGCAGCTTGAATGCGTACGATACGCAGTATTTT	CASSLNAYDTQYF
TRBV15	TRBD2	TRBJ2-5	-	TGTGCCACCAGCAGGGGGACTATGGAGACCCAGTACTTC	CATSRGTMETQYF
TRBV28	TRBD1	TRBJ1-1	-	TGTGCCAGCAGTTTATGGGGACAGAGGAACACTGAAGCTTTCTTT	CASSLWGQRNTEAFF
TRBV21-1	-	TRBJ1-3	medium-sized	TGTGCCAGCAGCAACGTAGACAGATACTCTGGAAACACCATATATTTT	CASSNVDRYSGNTIYF
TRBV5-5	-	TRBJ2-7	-	TGTGCCAGCAGCTCGACAGGGACTAGCTCCTACGAGCAGTACTTC	CASSSTGTSSYEQYF
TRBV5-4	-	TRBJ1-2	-	TGTGCCAGCAGCTCCTCGGCGGGGGGGCCAGGCTACACCTTC	CASSSSAGGPGYTF
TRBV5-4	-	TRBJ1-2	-	TGTGCCAGCAGCCCGGACGGACTCTATGGCTACACCTTC	CASSPDGLYGYTF
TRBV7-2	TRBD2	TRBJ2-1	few	TGTGCCAGCAGCCGGACCCTAGCGGGGGGTACTGAGCAGTTCTTC	CASSRTLAGGTEQFF
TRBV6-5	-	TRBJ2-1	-	TGTGCCAGCAGTGCTACAGGCTCCTTGAATGAGCAGTTCTTC	CASSATGSLNEQFF
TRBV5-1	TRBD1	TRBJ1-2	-	TGCGCCAGCAGCTTGGGAACAGGGGGATTCTATGGCTACACCTTC	CASSLGTGGFYGYTF